These 17 T cell receptor beta chains were all obtained from the same sample, sequenced in a study of early T cells in non-severe SARS-CoV-2 infection. TCRdb fed the 5' RACE reads into MiXCR, producing one record per CDR3 protein. Among 60,000 to 70,000 distinct CDR3 sequences listed, more than 4% were seen once. The source material was whole blood. The receptors here all came from an adult who was a healthcare worker with PCR-confirmed SARS-CoV-2 infection or an uninfected control (not recorded which).

This chain uses TRBV4-2 with TRBJ2-7; D is uncertain. The CDR3 extends over 16 amino acids. Between the trimmed V and J ends, which lost 2 bases and 0 bases, there was a span of 14 bases. Germline V lookup: CDR1 LGHNA, CDR2 YNFKEQ. CDR3 in DNA: TGTGCCAGCAGCCAACTCTCGACCGGAAGCTCCTACGAGCAGTACTTC. As protein: CASSQLSTGSSYEQYF.

This clonotype came up many times. V gene TRBV19 combines with J gene TRBJ2-2, with 7 bases that match TRBD2. Germline assignment: CDR1 LNHDA and CDR2 SQIVND (reference sequence). J was trimmed by 5 bases and V by 3 bases; bases with no gene match: 9. The CDR3 spans 16 residues. The chain's CDR3 is CASSIWRQGGTGELFF. The CDR3 bases are TGTGCCAGTAGTATCTGGCGGCAGGGAGGGACCGGGGAGCTGTTTTTT. The complete variable domain, with remaining parts taken from reference TRBV19 and TRBJ2-2, reads DGGITQSPKYLFRKEGQNVTLSCEQNLNHDAMYWYRQDPGQGLRLIYYSQIVNDFQKGDIAEGYSVSREKKESFPLTVTSAQKNPTAFYLCASSIWRQGGTGELFFGEGSRLTVL.

At least ten counts were recorded for this clonotype. The CDR3 loop is CASSPIIGAEETQYF. In DNA, the CDR3 is TGTGCCAGCAGCCCCATTATTGGGGCAGAAGAGACCCAGTACTTC. This chain uses TRBV7-2 with TRBJ2-5; TRBD1 might be the D (5 bases). The ends were cut back, 5 bases at V and 3 bases at J, with 16 bases in the middle. This CDR3 contains 15 residues. Per germline, CDR1 SGHTA and CDR2 FQGNSA.

The chain has TRBV7-9 and TRBJ2-7; perhaps TRBD1 as D (6 bases). The germline gives CDR1 SEHNR, CDR2 FQNEAQ (reference sequence). The CDR3 consists of 13 residues. Trimming shortened V by 3 bases and J by 6 bases, and 12 bases separated the two germline ends. CDR3 in amino acids: CASSLTTGSEQYF. The CDR3 DNA reads as TGTGCCAGCAGCTTGACCACAGGGTCCGAGCAGTACTTC.

This clonotype was detected many times. CDR3: CASASYGYTF. The CDR3 DNA sequence: TGTGCTAGTGCCAGCTATGGCTACACCTTC. The chain links TRBV12-5 to TRBJ1-2; no definite D call. The V and J ends lost 7 bases and 4 bases respectively, with 4 bases between them. Germline CDR1 and CDR2: LGHNT and FRNRAP. The CDR3 spans 10 residues.

This clonotype has at least ten counts. This chain uses TRBV10-1 with TRBJ2-2; 8 nucleotides align to TRBD1. Germline CDR1 reads WNHNN; CDR2 reads SYGVQD (reference sequence). The CDR3 totals 15 residues. Germline trimming cut 3 bases from V and 5 bases from J; bases unmatched to any gene: 5. CDR3 loop: CASSDLRTGTGELFF. CDR3 in DNA: TGCGCCAGCAGTGACCTACGGACAGGGACCGGGGAGCTGTTTTTT.

This clonotype was seen repeatedly, ten times or more. CDR3 DNA: TGTGCCATCAGTGAGGGGCTAGCGGGCACAGATACGCAGTATTTT. It is translated as CAISEGLAGTDTQYF. The chain links TRBV10-3 to TRBJ2-3; TRBD2 aligns across 7 bases. Germline assignment: CDR1 ENHRY and CDR2 SYGVKD. J gave up 1 base and V 2 bases, and 3 bases lay outside the gene matches. The CDR3 covers 15 residues.

V usage is TRBV27 and J usage is TRBJ2-1; a weak D match, TRBD2 (5 bases). The V and J ends lost 4 bases and 9 bases respectively, with 13 bases between them. The CDR3 has 13 amino acids. Germline V gene data show CDR1 as MNHEY and CDR2 as SMNVEV (reference sequence). The CDR3 bases are TGTGCCAGCAGTTCGGGCCCTCGGGGTGAGCAGTTCTTC. It translates to CASSSGPRGEQFF.

The table lists this clonotype with many counts. The V gene is TRBV30, the J gene TRBJ2-2; D remains ambiguous. Trimming cost V 5 bases and J 5 bases, with 6 bases left between them. Germline loops: CDR1 GTSNPN, CDR2 SVGIG (reference sequence). The CDR3 extends over 11 amino acids. The CDR3 reads CAWRRTGELFF. CDR3 DNA sequence: TGTGCCTGGCGACGGACCGGGGAGCTGTTTTTT.

This clonotype was seen repeatedly, ten times or more. The chain couples TRBV7-9 to TRBJ1-1; a weak D match, TRBD1 (5 bases). Germline lookup yields CDR1 SEHNR and CDR2 FQNEAQ (reference sequence). V shed 7 bases and J shed 8 bases, with 23 bases lying between them. CDR3 length equals 15 residues. CDR3 sequence reads: CASIPPLLQAPEAFF. CDR3 nucleotides: TGTGCCAGCATCCCTCCCCTCCTACAGGCCCCCGAAGCTTTCTTT.

This chain joins TRBV20-1 and TRBJ2-7; TRBD1 matches 12 bases. This CDR3 has 15 residues. V lost 6 bases, J lost 2 bases, and 8 bases stayed unmatched. The germline V gene encodes CDR1 DFQATT and CDR2 SNEGSKA (reference sequence). This CDR3 reads CSAGDRGHLAYEQYF. DNA of the CDR3: TGCAGTGCCGGGGACAGGGGGCATCTAGCCTACGAGCAGTACTTC.

There are many counts of this clonotype. V is TRBV20-1 and J is TRBJ2-1, with 9 bases lining up with TRBD2. The germline gives CDR1 DFQATT, CDR2 SNEGSKA (reference sequence). CDR3 size: 11 residues. After removal of 6 bases from V and 13 bases from J, the junction contained 7 bases not matched to a gene. The CDR3 sequence: CSAAKGTSQFF. The CDR3 bases are TGCAGTGCAGCAAAAGGGACTAGCCAGTTCTTC.

Ten or more counts support this clonotype. This chain connects TRBV6-6 to TRBJ2-6; no clear D gene. The CDR3 consists of 12 residues. V was trimmed by 6 bases and J by 0 bases, leaving 0 bases between them. Germline V gene lookup returns CDR1 MNHNY and CDR2 SVGAGI (reference sequence). The CDR3 spells CASSSGANVLTF. Here the CDR3 DNA reads TGTGCCAGCAGCTCTGGGGCCAACGTCCTGACTTTC.

This clonotype was observed a few times. The chain couples TRBV24-1 to TRBJ2-3, with D possibly being TRBD1 (5 bases). Per the germline V gene, CDR1 is KGHDR and CDR2 is SFDVKD. The CDR3 contains 15 residues. V gave up 1 base and J gave up 2 bases, with 9 bases separating them. DNA for the CDR3: TGTGCCACCAGTGATTTCACAGGTAACACAGATACGCAGTATTTT. This codes for CATSDFTGNTDTQYF.

This clonotype occurred many times. The chain couples TRBV6-2 or TRBV6-3 to TRBJ1-1; D may be TRBD1 (5 bases). Germline CDR1 is MNHEY and CDR2 is SVGEGT. The CDR3 is made up of 15 amino acids. Trimming removed 6 bases from V and 5 bases from J, with 19 bases in between. This CDR3 reads CASSPQSGGSTEAFF. The CDR3 region has the DNA TGTGCCAGCAGCCCCCAGTCCGGGGGGAGTACTGAAGCTTTCTTT.

The rearrangement links TRBV5-1 to TRBJ1-5; possible D gene TRBD1, 6 bases. V was clipped by 0 bases and J by 1 base, with 14 bases between them. The CDR3 is made up of 17 amino acids. The germline V gene has CDR1 SGHRS and CDR2 YFSETQ. The CDR3 DNA reads TGCGCCAGCAGCTTGGTACCCCAGGGGCTAAGCAATCAGCCCCAGCATTTT. Its translation: CASSLVPQGLSNQPQHF. Full variable domain (missing parts from reference TRBV5-1 and TRBJ1-5): KAGVTQTPRYLIKTRGQQVTLSCSPISGHRSVSWYQQTPGQGLQFLFEYFSETQRNKGNFPGRFSGRQFSNSRSEMNVSTLELGDSALYLCASSLVPQGLSNQPQHFGDGTRLSIL.

Only a few counts were recorded for this clonotype. This chain links TRBV18 with TRBJ1-6, with TRBD1 identical over 7 bases. Germline trimming cut 2 bases from V and 3 bases from J; bases unmatched to any gene: 10. From germline, CDR1 is KGHSH and CDR2 LQKENI. The CDR3 covers 18 residues. The CDR3: CASSPISGGTDYNSPLHF. The CDR3 nucleotides read TGTGCCAGCTCACCAATCTCTGGAGGGACAGACTATAATTCACCCCTCCACTTT.